The source of this T cell receptor (beta chain) is a study of breast tumors, draining lymph nodes, adjacent tissues. TCRdb called the multiplex PCR reads again in MiXCR, with one record for every CDR3 protein. The sample lists approximately 130,000 distinct CDR3 sequences, roughly 20% seen once, with roughly 2.2% in the top ten. The study's findings and limits: Data only fit, rather than demonstrated, lymph node origin of most tumor T cells. Most tumor T cells seemingly derive from lymph node, then expand in tumor.

Trimming removed 3 bases from V and 4 bases from J, with 1 base in between. CDR3 size: 10 residues. Germline CDR1 and CDR2: LNHDA and SQIVND (reference sequence). The sample holds many counts of this clonotype. Its target is unknown. Breast cancer patients provided tissue from their axillary draining lymph nodes. The sequenced sample consisted of axillary lymph node tissue. This sequence was found in a female donor with breast cancer. Some clones in this sample may be carry-over from other donors' samples. The chain uses TRBV19 and TRBJ2-7, with D unresolved. In nucleotides, the CDR3 is TGTGCCAGTAGTATTTACGAGCAGTACTTC. This sequence encodes CASSIYEQYF.